The source of this T cell receptor beta chain is a study of CD8 T cells in ankylosing spondylitis. Overall study results and limits: Within peripheral blood, clones linked to disease were CD8+ and relatively rare. Several of the motif variants were reported before in synovial fluid and blood from reactive arthritis. Disease-linked clones reportedly concentrated significantly in matched ankylosing spondylitis synovial fluid. Typical of ankylosing spondylitis blood, it appeared, was a TCR beta motif of under 10 highly homologous variants.

Making the TCR beta libraries involved quantitative 5'-RACE with molecular barcodes. Using its own MiXCR run on the 5' RACE reads, TCRdb lists one record per CDR3 protein. The sample yields roughly 370,000 distinct CDR3 sequences, about a fifth seen once. This clonotype appeared a few times. Its matching antigen is unknown. The CDR3 loop spans 12 amino acids. CDR1 and CDR2 from the germline V gene are SGDLS and YYNGEE. Trimming cost V 3 bases and J 5 bases, with 9 bases left between them. This TCR came from a male donor with ankylosing spondylitis. V gene TRBV9 combines with J gene TRBJ2-7, with D uncertain. The specimen was blood, either unsorted or a sorted T cell fraction (not recorded which). CDR3 bases: TGTGCCAGCAGCGCGCACAATCACGAGCAGTACTTC. Its protein is CASSAHNHEQYF.